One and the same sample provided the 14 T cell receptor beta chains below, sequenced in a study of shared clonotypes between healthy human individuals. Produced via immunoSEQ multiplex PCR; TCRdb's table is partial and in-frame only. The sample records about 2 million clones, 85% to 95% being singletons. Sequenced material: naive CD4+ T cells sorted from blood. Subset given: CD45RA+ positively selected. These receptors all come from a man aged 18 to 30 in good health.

CDR3 sequence (DNA): TGCGCCAGCATTAAGGTGCCGTCTGGAAACACCATATATTTT. Protein sequence: CASIKVPSGNTIYF. The rearrangement uses TRBV10-1 and TRBJ1-3; no definite D call. The V gene's germline CDR1 is WNHNN and CDR2 SYGVQD (reference sequence). The germline V and J ends were trimmed by 7 bases and 1 base, with 11 bases remaining between them. The CDR3 is made up of 14 amino acids.

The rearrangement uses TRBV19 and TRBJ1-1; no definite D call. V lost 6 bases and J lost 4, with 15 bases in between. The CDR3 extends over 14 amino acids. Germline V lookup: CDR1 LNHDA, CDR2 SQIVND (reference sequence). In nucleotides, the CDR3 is TGTGCCAGTAGCCCCCGGGAGGGCACCACTGAAGCTTTCTTT. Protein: CASSPREGTTEAFF.

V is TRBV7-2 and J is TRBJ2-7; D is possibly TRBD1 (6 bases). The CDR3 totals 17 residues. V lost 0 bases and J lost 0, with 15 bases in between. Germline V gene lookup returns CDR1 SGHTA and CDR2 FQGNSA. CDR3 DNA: TGTGCCAGCAGCTTAGCGAGGGGGAGTGCACTCTCCTACGAGCAGTACTTC. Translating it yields CASSLARGSALSYEQYF. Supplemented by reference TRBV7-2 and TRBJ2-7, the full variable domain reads GAGVSQSPSNKVTEKGKDVELRCDPISGHTALYWYRQSLGQGLEFLIYFQGNSAPDKSGLPSDRFSAERTGGSVSTLTIQRTQQEDSAVYLCASSLARGSALSYEQYFGPGTRLTVT.

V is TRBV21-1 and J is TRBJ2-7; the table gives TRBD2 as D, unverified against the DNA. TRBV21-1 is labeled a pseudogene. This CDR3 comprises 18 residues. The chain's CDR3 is CASSKAGSHRGSNHEQYF. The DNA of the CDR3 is TGTGCCAGCAGCAAAGCAGGGTCCCACCGGGGATCGAACCACGAGCAGTACTTC.

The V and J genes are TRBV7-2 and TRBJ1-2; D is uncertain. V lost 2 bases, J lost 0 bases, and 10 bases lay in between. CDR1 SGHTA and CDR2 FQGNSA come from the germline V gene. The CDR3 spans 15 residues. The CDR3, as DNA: TGTGCCAGCAGCTTAAACGGCAGAGCTAACTATGGCTACACCTTC. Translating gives CASSLNGRANYGYTF.

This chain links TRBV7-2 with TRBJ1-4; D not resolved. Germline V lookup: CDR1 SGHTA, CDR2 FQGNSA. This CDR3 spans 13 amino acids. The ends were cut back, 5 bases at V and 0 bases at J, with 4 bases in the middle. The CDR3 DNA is TGTGCCAGCAGCCCTGCAACTAATGAAAAACTGTTTTTT. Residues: CASSPATNEKLFF.

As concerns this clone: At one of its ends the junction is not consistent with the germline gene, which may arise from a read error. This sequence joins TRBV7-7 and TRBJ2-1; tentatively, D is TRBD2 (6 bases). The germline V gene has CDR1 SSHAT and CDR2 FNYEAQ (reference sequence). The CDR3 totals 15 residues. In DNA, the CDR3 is TGTGCTAGCAGCTTACGACTTGGACTAAACAATGAGCAGTTCTTC. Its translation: CASSLRLGLNNEQFF.

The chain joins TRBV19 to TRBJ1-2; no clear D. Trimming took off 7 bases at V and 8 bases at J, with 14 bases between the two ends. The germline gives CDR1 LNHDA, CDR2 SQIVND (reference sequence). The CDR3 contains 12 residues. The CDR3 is CASTLHLGGYTF. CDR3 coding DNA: TGTGCCAGTACCCTACACCTGGGAGGCTACACCTTC.

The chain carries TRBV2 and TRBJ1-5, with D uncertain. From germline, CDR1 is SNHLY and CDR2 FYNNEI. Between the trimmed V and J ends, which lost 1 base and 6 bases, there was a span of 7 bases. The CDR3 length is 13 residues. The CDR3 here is CASSEGVVQPQHF. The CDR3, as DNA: TGTGCCAGCAGTGAAGGGGTGGTTCAGCCCCAGCATTTT. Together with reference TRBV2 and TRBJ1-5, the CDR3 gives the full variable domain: EPEVTQTPSHQVTQMGQEVILRCVPISNHLYFYWYRQILGQKVEFLVSFYNNEISEKSEIFDDQFSVERPDGSNFTLKIRSTKLEDSAMYFCASSEGVVQPQHFGDGTRLSIL.

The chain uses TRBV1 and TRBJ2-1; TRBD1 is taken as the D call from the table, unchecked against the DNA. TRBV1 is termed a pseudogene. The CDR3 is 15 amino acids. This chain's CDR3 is CTSSQVRGTYNEQFF. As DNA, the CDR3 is TGCACCAGCAGCCAAGTCAGGGGCACCTACAATGAGCAGTTCTTC.

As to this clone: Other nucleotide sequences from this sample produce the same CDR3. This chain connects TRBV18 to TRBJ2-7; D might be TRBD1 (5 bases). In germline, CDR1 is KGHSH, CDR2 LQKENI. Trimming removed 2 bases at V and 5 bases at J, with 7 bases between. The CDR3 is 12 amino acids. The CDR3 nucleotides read TGTGCCAGCTCACCAAGGGGCGACGAGCAGTACTTC. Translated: CASSPRGDEQYF.

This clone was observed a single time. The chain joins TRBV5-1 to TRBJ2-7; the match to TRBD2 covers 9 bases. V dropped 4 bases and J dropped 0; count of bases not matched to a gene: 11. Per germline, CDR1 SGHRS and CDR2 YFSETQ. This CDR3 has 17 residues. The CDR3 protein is CASSRVVETSGSYEQYF. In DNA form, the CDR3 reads TGCGCCAGCAGCCGAGTTGTTGAGACTAGCGGCTCCTACGAGCAGTACTTC.

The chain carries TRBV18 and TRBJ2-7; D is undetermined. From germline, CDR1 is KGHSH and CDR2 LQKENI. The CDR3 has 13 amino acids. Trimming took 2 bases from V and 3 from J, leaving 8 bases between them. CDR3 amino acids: CASSPGSYYEQYF. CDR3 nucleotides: TGTGCCAGCTCACCAGGTTCCTACTACGAGCAGTACTTC.

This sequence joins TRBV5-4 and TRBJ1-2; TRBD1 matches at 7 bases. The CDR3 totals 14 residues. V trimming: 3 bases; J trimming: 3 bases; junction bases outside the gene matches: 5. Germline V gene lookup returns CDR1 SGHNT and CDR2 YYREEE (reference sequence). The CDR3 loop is CASSSEGAYYGYTF. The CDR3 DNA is TGTGCCAGCAGCTCCGAGGGGGCTTACTATGGCTACACCTTC.